The source of this T cell receptor beta chain is a study of cytomegalovirus exposure and HLA in healthy donors. PCR used 60 Vbeta primers and 13 Jbeta primers. Measured with immunoSEQ multiplex PCR; TCRdb has only the in-frame clones, and not every one. The sample contains more than 90,000 clones, around 80% of which appear only once. General study points: Segments of the TCR beta V type were, in most cases, productive about 87% or about 30% of the time in an earlier analysis.

For this clone: Its matching antigen is unknown.

Material: PBMCs. The receptor comes from a man aged 25 to 40 in good health and CMV-seropositive.

The DNA for the CDR3 is TGTGCCAGCAGCGTAGACGACAGGGGAGGTGAAAAACTGTTTTTT. Translating it yields CASSVDDRGGEKLFF. The V and J genes are TRBV9 and TRBJ1-4, with 8 bases identical to TRBD1. The CDR3 runs 15 residues. With V trimmed by 0 bases and J by 7 bases, 5 bases remained unmatched. The V gene's germline CDR1 is SGDLS and CDR2 YYNGEE.